The present entry profiles one TCR beta chain with its context. What it recognizes is unknown. TCRdb passed the 5' RACE reads through MiXCR, listing each CDR3 protein once. Of around 60,000 distinct CDR3 sequences in the sample, approximately 9.5% were seen once. This record comes from a study of T-cell memory formation after mild COVID-19. Whole-study results and caveats: Confirmation was lacking for SARS-CoV-2 specificity of second-wave clones that peaked on day 37.

The sequence was obtained from a man aged 18-30 years who had mild COVID-19 (a few samples of this study predate the infection). Cell type and time point are not known. The specimen sequenced was PBMCs or a T cell subset sorted from them (not recorded which).

The CDR3 DNA is TGCAGTGCTAGGGCTGAATCTCTTTGGGGCTACACCTTC. Protein sequence: CSARAESLWGYTF. This sequence joins TRBV20-1 and TRBJ1-2, with D unresolved. With 3 bases removed from V and 8 bases from J, the gap between germline ends came to 16 bases. The CDR3 is 13 amino acids. Germline V lookup: CDR1 DFQATT, CDR2 SNEGSKA (reference sequence).